This T cell receptor beta chain was profiled in a study of cytomegalovirus exposure and HLA in healthy donors. Study background: A data release that came early held tens of millions of unique TCRs from HLA-typed donors. Study-wide results and caveats: Later analysis demonstrated an association between a missense DCLRE1C variant and TCR beta V- and J-gene trimming.

This clone was found a few times. No antigen is known for it. PCR employed 60 Vbeta and 13 Jbeta primers. Repertoires were generated with immunoSEQ multiplex PCR, while TCRdb's copy carries only in-frame clones and drops some. The data hold about 120,000 clones, with over 8% observed a single time. The donors (healthy individuals) were bone marrow donors. Unrecorded immune exposures were likely, despite nominal health at sampling. V dropped 0 bases and J dropped 3 bases, with 5 bases sitting between them. Germline CDR1 and CDR2: SGDLS and YYNGEE. CDR3 length: 13 residues. V is TRBV9 and J is TRBJ2-3; D remains ambiguous. The TCR was taken from a young man in good health and CMV-seronegative. Sequencing was performed on PBMCs. The CDR3 is CASSVGLTDTQYF. The DNA for the CDR3 is TGTGCCAGCAGCGTAGGTCTAACAGATACGCAGTATTTT.